Below, 10 T cell receptor beta chains from the same sample are listed, as sequenced in a study of spatial heterogeneity in lung cancer. Study-level findings and limits: For expanded intratumoral alpha and beta TCRs, counts tracked tumor mutation counts.

Their antigens are not known. The sample's time point: sample taken at primary tumor resection. MiXCR, run by TCRdb on the 5' RACE reads, gives a single entry per CDR3 protein. The data hold 7,300 or so distinct CDR3 sequences, with 14% to 15% observed a single time. The material was lung tumor tissue, obtained at surgery. These receptors originate from a female donor with early-stage non-small cell lung cancer.

In its sample, this clonotype was seen many times. This beta chain is a stray read from a library made for alpha chains; its abundance is not meaningful. This rearrangement joins TRBV6-1 to TRBJ1-5; D is uncertain. The germline CDR1 and CDR2 sequences are MNHNS and SASEGT. CDR3 length equals 12 residues. With 7 bases removed from V and 5 bases from J, the gap between germline ends came to 9 bases. The CDR3, as DNA: TGTGCCAGCATACAAGCAGATCAGCCCCAGCATTTT. Translating gives CASIQADQPQHF.

At least ten counts were recorded for this clonotype. Since it is a stray read in a library aimed at alpha chains, this beta chain has a size that is not meaningful. V is TRBV18 and J is TRBJ2-7; 7 bases fit TRBD1. CDR1 and CDR2 (germline): KGHSH, LQKENI. V shed 3 bases, J shed 7 bases, and the junction held 9 bases outside the gene matches. The CDR3 is made up of 14 amino acids. The CDR3 loop reads CASSPSTTGEEQYF. DNA for the CDR3: TGTGCCAGCTCACCCTCGACCACAGGGGAAGAGCAGTACTTC.

This clonotype came up many times. The library was built for alpha chains, so this beta chain is an off-target read and its size means little. This chain joins TRBV30 and TRBJ1-1; D ambiguous. Trimming stripped 4 bases from V and 3 bases from J, with 6 bases between. Germline V lookup: CDR1 GTSNPN, CDR2 SVGIG (reference sequence). This CDR3 is built from 11 residues. The CDR3 sequence is CAWTAYTEAFF. CDR3 DNA sequence: TGTGCCTGGACCGCATACACTGAAGCTTTCTTT.

A word on this clonotype: As an off-target read in a library built for alpha chains, this beta chain has a frequency of little significance. The chain links TRBV25-1 to TRBJ1-6; 8 bases agree with TRBD1. Germline trimming cut 0 bases from V and 15 bases from J; bases unmatched to any gene: 13. CDR3 length equals 16 residues. Looked up from germline, CDR1 is MGHDK and CDR2 is SYGVNS. In nucleotides, the CDR3 is TGTGCCAGCAGTGAATATCACGGCAGGGGGCGCTCGGTCCTCCACTTT. Its translation: CASSEYHGRGRSVLHF. Supplemented by reference TRBV25-1 and TRBJ1-6, the full variable domain reads EADIYQTPRYLVIGTGKKITLECSQTMGHDKMYWYQQDPGMELHLIHYSYGVNSTEKGDLSSESTVSRIRTEHFPLTLESARPSHTSQYLCASSEYHGRGRSVLHFGNGTRLTVT.

This clonotype was found many times. A library prepared for alpha chains yielded this beta chain as an off-target read; its size is of little meaning. The chain is built from TRBV7-9 and TRBJ2-1; D possibly corresponds to TRBD1 (5 bases). Germline assignment: CDR1 SEHNR and CDR2 FQNEAQ (reference sequence). This CDR3 comprises 17 residues. The V gene lost 1 base and the J gene lost 0 bases, with 13 bases spanning the gap. This chain's CDR3 is CASSLGWAGYSYNEQFF. Written as DNA, the CDR3 is TGTGCCAGCAGCTTAGGGTGGGCAGGGTACTCCTACAATGAGCAGTTCTTC.

This clonotype ranks as medium-sized. This beta chain is an off-target read within a library intended for alpha chains, so its frequency means little. J is TRBJ2-7 and V is TRBV3-1; possible D gene TRBD2, 6 bases. Per the germline V gene, CDR1 is LGHDT and CDR2 is YNNKEL (reference sequence). The CDR3 is 14 residues long. V gave up 5 bases and J gave up 3 bases, with 14 bases separating them. The CDR3 bases are TGTGCCAGCAGCTTCCTGCCCGGGAGCTACGAGCAGTACTTC. Amino acids: CASSFLPGSYEQYF.

This clonotype was detected ten times or more. In a library made to pick up alpha chains, this beta chain is a stray read with a size that means little. The chain is built from TRBV7-9 and TRBJ1-3; a weak D match, TRBD1 (5 bases). In germline, CDR1 is SEHNR, CDR2 FQNEAQ (reference sequence). V shed 7 bases and J shed 9 bases, with 16 bases lying between them. The CDR3 extends over 13 amino acids. The CDR3 DNA sequence: TGTGCCAGCACCGAGGACCAGGGCGGCACCATATATTTT. Its translation: CASTEDQGGTIYF.

This clonotype is categorized as medium-sized. This beta chain lies outside the target of a library built for alpha chains; its clone size means little. J is TRBJ1-5 and V is TRBV5-6, with D hard to call. V was clipped by 4 bases and J by 7 bases, with 9 bases between them. Per the germline V gene, CDR1 is SGHDT and CDR2 is YYEEEE. This CDR3 is 12 amino acids long. CDR3 region: CASSHSGQPQHF. CDR3 sequence (DNA): TGTGCCAGCAGCCACTCTGGACAGCCCCAGCATTTT.

At least ten counts were recorded for this clonotype. Because this beta chain is a stray read in a library intended to capture alpha chains, its abundance should not be given much weight. This chain connects TRBV6-2 or TRBV6-3 to TRBJ2-6; D gene uncertain. Germline lookup yields CDR1 MNHEY and CDR2 SVGEGT. CDR3 length equals 18 residues. The V end lost 4 bases, the J end lost 1 base, and 17 bases lay between the germline ends. Written as DNA, the CDR3 is TGTGCCAGCAGTTTTTCTTTGGTTCGGCGATCTGGGGCCAACGTCCTGACTTTC. This translates into CASSFSLVRRSGANVLTF.

By share, this clonotype ranks as medium-sized (0.01 to 0.1%). The library was designed around alpha chains, so this beta chain is a stray read whose abundance carries little weight. J is TRBJ1-1 and V is TRBV3-1; possible D gene TRBD1, 6 bases. In germline, CDR1 is LGHDT, CDR2 YNNKEL (reference sequence). The length of the CDR3 is 13 residues. The V gene lost 4 bases and the J gene lost 8 bases, with 14 bases spanning the gap. CDR3 region: CASSRSSGQEAFF. Written as DNA, the CDR3 is TGTGCCAGCAGCCGATCTTCGGGACAAGAAGCTTTCTTT.